The entry below describes one TCR beta chain. This clonotype was picked up many times. This clone's antigen is unknown. No per-base quality is available; no much larger clone lies one base away. Reading the germline V gene gives CDR1 SGHTA and CDR2 FQGNSA. A distance of 15 bases separates the germline ends of V and J, which lose 5 bases and 1 base respectively. The CDR3 sequence holds 15 residues, the cysteine and phenylalanine included. The entry retains the CDR3 DNA only, 45 bases that are in frame from base 1. This sample was taken from a study of T cells after yellow fever vaccination (dated by TCRdb to the late 2010s). Study-wide context: The SMART-Seq v4 Ultra Low Input RNA kit was used to prepare libraries from fractions with low cell numbers. To follow T-cell clones before and after both primary and booster YFV17D yellow fever vaccination, bulk TCR alpha and beta repertoires underwent longitudinal sequencing. Two healthy male donors made up the cohort, one aged 18 to 29 years and the other aged 30 to 40 years. Blood was collected at multiple timepoints before and after primary and secondary immunization, and bulk PBMC replicates and cell subsets were isolated. Overall study outcomes, separate from this receptor: Because only a couple of donors were included in the study, the extent to which the findings can be generalized is limited. Computational filtering was required because FACS-sorted repertoires could contain abundant contaminating clonotypes from the bulk population. A small fraction of clonotypes showed up in both the CD4 and CD8 compartments, probably as a result of convergent recombination. Most clones expanded after primary vaccination (around 96% of CD4 and 88% of CD8) were re-detected after the booster, suggesting that broad memory maintenance occurred. Compared with the primary T-cell response, the secondary T-cell response was faster but weaker, reaching its peak on day 5 rather than on day 15.

Taken with the paper, the label for treatment or condition translates to: live attenuated yellow fever vaccine strain. At each blood-draw timepoint, two biological replicates of bulk PBMCs were collected. A standard Ficoll-Paque protocol was used to isolate PBMCs from peripheral blood. TriZol was used to extract RNA from bulk PBMCs, CD4 and CD8 fractions, and dextramer-positive and dextramer-negative fractions. TCR cDNA was made using 5'RACE template switching, a step that added a universal primer site and unique molecular identifiers. Priming of cDNA synthesis was performed from both the TCR alpha and TCR beta constant segments. Two PCR steps were used to amplify libraries, with sample barcodes and sequencing adapters being added in the second step. Sequencing of the libraries was done on either Illumina HiSeq 2500 (2x100 bp) or NovaSeq (2x150 bp). In the paper's pipeline: Demultiplexing of reads and collapsing into UMI consensus sequences were performed with MIGEC, and V(D)J alignment was carried out with MiXCR. Using edgeR on replicate PBMC samples, clonotypes were called vaccine-responding if FDR was below 0.01 and the log2 fold change was above 5 up to day 15. Each bulk clonotype was labeled CD4 or CD8 based on which sequenced repertoire, CD4 or CD8, contained the clonotype at higher abundance. Starting from the raw public reads, TCRdb applied fastp trimming at Q25, assembled clones with MiXCR and retained in-frame beta chains. One record per CDR3 amino acid sequence lists the most common genes and DNA. V and J calls and clone size were set by TCRdb, not the authors. The sample table records 450,000 to 550,000 distinct CDR3 sequences; 15% to 20% of these occur just once. The ten largest clones take up approximately 14% of the sample.

The sample here was PBMCs, taken 15 days after the yellow fever booster vaccination. The chain is made from TRBV7-2 and TRBJ2-7; TRBD1 could be the D gene, as 6 bases match. This TCR was recovered from a man aged 25 to 40 who received the YFV17D yellow fever vaccine. Here the CDR3 is given as CASSLPQGPSYEQYF. Here is the DNA: TGTGCCAGCAGCCTCCCCCAGGGGCCATCCTACGAGCAGTACTTC. The CDR3 plus the reference TRBV7-2 and TRBJ2-7 genes for the other parts give the full variable domain: GAGVSQSPSNKVTEKGKDVELRCDPISGHTALYWYRQSLGQGLEFLIYFQGNSAPDKSGLPSDRFSAERTGGSVSTLTIQRTQQEDSAVYLCASSLPQGPSYEQYFGPGTRLTVT.